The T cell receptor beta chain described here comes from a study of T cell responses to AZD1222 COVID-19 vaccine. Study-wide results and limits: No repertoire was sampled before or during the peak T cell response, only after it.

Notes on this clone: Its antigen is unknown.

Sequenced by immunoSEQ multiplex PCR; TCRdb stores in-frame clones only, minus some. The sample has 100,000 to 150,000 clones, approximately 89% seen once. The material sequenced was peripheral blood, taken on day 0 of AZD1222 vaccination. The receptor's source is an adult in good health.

DNA of the CDR3: TGCGCCAGCAGCCAAGCACCGGACAGGTGGGACGAGCAGTACTTC. Translating gives CASSQAPDRWDEQYF. The J gene is TRBJ2-7, the V gene TRBV4-1; 7 nucleotides align to TRBD1. With V trimmed by 1 base and J by 5 bases, 8 bases remained unmatched. The CDR3 is 15 amino acids. Germline CDR1 is MGHRA and CDR2 is YSYEKL.